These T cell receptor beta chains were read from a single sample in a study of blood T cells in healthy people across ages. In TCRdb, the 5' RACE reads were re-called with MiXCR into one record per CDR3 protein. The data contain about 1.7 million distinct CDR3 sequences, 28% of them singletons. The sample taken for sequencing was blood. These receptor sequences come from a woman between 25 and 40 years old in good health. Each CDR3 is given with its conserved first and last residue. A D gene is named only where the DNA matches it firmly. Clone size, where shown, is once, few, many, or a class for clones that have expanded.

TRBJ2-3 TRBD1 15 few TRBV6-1 TGTGCCAGCAGTTTTGGGACAGGCATCACAGATACGCAGTATTTT CASSFGTGITDTQYF
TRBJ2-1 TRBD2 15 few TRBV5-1 TGCGCCAGCAGATCCGCGGGAGGGCCTTTCGATGAGCAGTTCTTC CASRSAGGPFDEQFF
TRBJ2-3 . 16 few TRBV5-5 TGTGCCAGCAGCTCCCGGGACGAAGCTAGCACAGATACGCAGTATTTT CASSSRDEASTDTQYF
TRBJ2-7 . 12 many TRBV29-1 TGCAGCGTTGAAGGGACAGCACTCGAGCAGTACTTC CSVEGTALEQYF
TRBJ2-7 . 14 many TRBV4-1 TGCGCCAGCAGCCTTGCAGGTACAGGTGGCGAGCAGTACTTC CASSLAGTGGEQYF
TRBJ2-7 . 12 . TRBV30 TGTGCCTGGGGTAGGATGGGCAACGAGCAGTACTTC CAWGRMGNEQYF
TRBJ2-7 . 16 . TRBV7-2 TGTGCCAGCAGCTTAGGTCTGGGTCTGGCCACCTACGAGCAGTACTTC CASSLGLGLATYEQYF
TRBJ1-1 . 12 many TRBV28 TGTGCCAGCAGTTCCTCGAACACTGAAGCTTTCTTT CASSSSNTEAFF
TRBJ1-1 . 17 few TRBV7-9 TGTGCCAGCAGCTTTTTACCCGGGCAGGATATGAACACTGAAGCTTTCTTT CASSFLPGQDMNTEAFF
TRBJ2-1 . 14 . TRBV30 TGTGCCTGGAGTGCTTGGCCAGCGGACAATGAGCAGTTCTTC CAWSAWPADNEQFF
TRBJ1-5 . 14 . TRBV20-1 TGCAGTGCTAGAGAAGGGCTGAACAATCAGCCCCAGCATTTT CSAREGLNNQPQHF
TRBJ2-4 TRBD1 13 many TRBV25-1 TGTGCCAGCAGTACCCAGGGGGCTGACATTCAGTACTTC CASSTQGADIQYF
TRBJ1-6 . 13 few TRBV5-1 TGCGCCAGCAGCTCTGACAGAGCTTCACCCCTCCACTTT CASSSDRASPLHF
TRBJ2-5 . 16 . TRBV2 TGTGCCAGCAGTGACGCAGGGTCGAGCACTCAAGAGACCCAGTACTTC CASSDAGSSTQETQYF
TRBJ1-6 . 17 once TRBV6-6 TGTGCCAGCAGTTACTCTGAGGGGGAGGGCTATAATTCACCCATCCACTTT CASSYSEGEGYNSPIHF
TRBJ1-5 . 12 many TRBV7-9 TGTGCCAGCAGTCTCGACAATCAGCCCCAGCATTTT CASSLDNQPQHF
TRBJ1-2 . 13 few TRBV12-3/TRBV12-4 TGTGCCAGCACTTATACAGGGTTTTCCGGCTACACCTTC CASTYTGFSGYTF
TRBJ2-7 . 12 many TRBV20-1 TGCAGTGCCGTCAAGAGCTCCTACGAGCAGTACTTC CSAVKSSYEQYF
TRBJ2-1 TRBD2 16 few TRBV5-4 TGTGCCAGCAGCAAGGGACTAGCCGTCGTCTACAATGAGCAGTTCTTC CASSKGLAVVYNEQFF
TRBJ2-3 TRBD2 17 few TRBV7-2 TGTGCCAGCAGCTTGGGGGGCAGCGGGGGGTACACAGATACGCAGTATTTT CASSLGGSGGYTDTQYF
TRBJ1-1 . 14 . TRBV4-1 TGCGCCAGCAACGATAGGGCGGGGAACACTGAAGCTTTCTTT CASNDRAGNTEAFF
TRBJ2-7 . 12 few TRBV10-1 TGCGCCCGTCGAGTGGGAATCTACGAGCAGTACTTC CARRVGIYEQYF
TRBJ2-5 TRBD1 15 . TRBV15 TGTGCCACCAGTCCCGGGACAGGGGCGAAAGAGACCCAGTACTTC CATSPGTGAKETQYF
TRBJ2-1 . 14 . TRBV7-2 TGTGCCAGCAGCTTAGGTGGCTCGCAGGGTGAGCAGTTCTTC CASSLGGSQGEQFF
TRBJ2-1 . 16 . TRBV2 TGTGCCAGCAGTGATGGCACAGGGTGGAATTACAATGAGCAGTTCTTC CASSDGTGWNYNEQFF
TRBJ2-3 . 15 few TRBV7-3 TGTGCCAGCAGCGAAGGGGGGAGGGACACAGATACGCAGTATTTT CASSEGGRDTDTQYF
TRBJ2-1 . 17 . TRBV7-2 TGTGCCAGCAGCTCTTCCAGCGGCAGATATGTGACAAATGAGCAGTTCTTC CASSSSSGRYVTNEQFF
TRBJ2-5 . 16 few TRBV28 TGTGCCAGCAGCCCCCGAGGCAGGGGAACGCAAGAGACCCAGTACTTC CASSPRGRGTQETQYF
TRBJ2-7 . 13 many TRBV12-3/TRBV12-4 TGTGCCAGCAGTTTTGGCACCTCCTACGAGCAGTACTTC CASSFGTSYEQYF
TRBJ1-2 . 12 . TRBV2 TGTGCCAGCAGTCCCGCCATGGGGGGCTACACCTTC CASSPAMGGYTF
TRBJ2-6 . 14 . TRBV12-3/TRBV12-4 TGTGCCAGCAGTTTTGGTGACATGGCCAACGTCCTGACTTTC CASSFGDMANVLTF
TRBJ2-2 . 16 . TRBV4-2 TGTGCCAGCAGCCAAGATAAGAGGCCCTCGGGAGGGGAGCTGTTTTTT CASSQDKRPSGGELFF
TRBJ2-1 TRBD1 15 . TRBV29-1 TGCAGCGTTCTCCCTGCGGACAGGGACTACAATGAGCAGTTCTTC CSVLPADRDYNEQFF
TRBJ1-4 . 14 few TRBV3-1 TGTGCCAGCAGCGCCGGGACAACAAATGAAAAACTGTTTTTT CASSAGTTNEKLFF
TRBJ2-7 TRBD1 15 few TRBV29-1 TGCAGCGTGGCAGGGACAGGGAGAGGTTCCTACGAGCAGTACTTC CSVAGTGRGSYEQYF
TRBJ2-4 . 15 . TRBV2 TGTACCAGCAGCCGAGACAGCCTAGCCAAAAACATTCAGTACTTC CTSSRDSLAKNIQYF
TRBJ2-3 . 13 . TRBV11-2 TGTGCCAGCAGCTCCTGGTTGTCAGATACGCAGTATTTT CASSSWLSDTQYF
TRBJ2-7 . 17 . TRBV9 TGTGCCAGCAGCGTAGAAGGTAACAGGGCGTACTACAATGAGCAGTACTTC CASSVEGNRAYYNEQYF
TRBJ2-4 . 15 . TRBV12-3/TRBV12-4 TGTGCCAGCAGCGGACAGTCGCTAGCCAAAAACATTCAGTACTTC CASSGQSLAKNIQYF
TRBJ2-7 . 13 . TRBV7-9 TGTGCCAGCAGCCCCCGGCGCGTCTACGAGCAGTACTTC CASSPRRVYEQYF
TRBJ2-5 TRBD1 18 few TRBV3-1 TGTGCCAGCAGCCAAGATGGATGGGGCGGACAGGGCCAAGAGACCCAGTACTTC CASSQDGWGGQGQETQYF
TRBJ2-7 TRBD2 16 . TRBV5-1 TGCGCCAGCAGCAACGGACTAGCGGGAGGGCCTTACGAGCAGTACTTC CASSNGLAGGPYEQYF
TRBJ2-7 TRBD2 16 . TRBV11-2 TGTGCCAGCAGCTCTGGATGGAGACTAGCGGGAGACGAGCAGTACTTC CASSSGWRLAGDEQYF
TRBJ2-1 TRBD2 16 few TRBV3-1 TGTGCCAGCAGCCAACATAGACTAGCGGGGAACAATGAGCAGTTCTTC CASSQHRLAGNNEQFF
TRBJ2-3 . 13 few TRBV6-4 TGTGCCAGCAGTGACTCGCCCCGAGATACGCAGTATTTT CASSDSPRDTQYF
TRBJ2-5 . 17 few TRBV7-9 TGTGCCAGCAGCTATCCGCCTCCGGGGACTTTACAAGAGACCCAGTACTTC CASSYPPPGTLQETQYF
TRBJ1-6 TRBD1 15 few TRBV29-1 TGCAGCGTTGAGAAAACAGGGGCAGGGAATTCACCCCTCCACTTT CSVEKTGAGNSPLHF
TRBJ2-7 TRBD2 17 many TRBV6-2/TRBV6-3 TGTGCCAGCATCCCGGGTCGGGTTAGCGGGAGAACCTACGAGCAGTACTTC CASIPGRVSGRTYEQYF
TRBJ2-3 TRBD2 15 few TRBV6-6 TGTGCCAGCAGTTCCCTCGGGGGGGGCACAGATACGCAGTATTTT CASSSLGGGTDTQYF
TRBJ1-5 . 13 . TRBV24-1 TGTGCCACCAGTGCAGGGCCCTCTCAGCCCCAGCATTTT CATSAGPSQPQHF
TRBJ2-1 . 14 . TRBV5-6 TGTGCCAGCAGCTTGGCCGGACAGCAAGAGACCCAGTTCTTC CASSLAGQQETQFF
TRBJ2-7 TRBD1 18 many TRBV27 TGTGCCAGCACCAAGGTTACCCCACGACAGGGTAGCTCCTACGAGCAGTACTTC CASTKVTPRQGSSYEQYF